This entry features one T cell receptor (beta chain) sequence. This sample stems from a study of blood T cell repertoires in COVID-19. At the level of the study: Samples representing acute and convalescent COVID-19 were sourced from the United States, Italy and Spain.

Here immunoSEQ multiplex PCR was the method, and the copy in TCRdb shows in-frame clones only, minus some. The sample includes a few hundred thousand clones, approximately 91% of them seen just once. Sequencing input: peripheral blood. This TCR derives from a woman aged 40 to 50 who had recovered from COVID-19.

CDR3 in DNA: TGTGCCAGCTCACCCGGGACTAGCGGCACAGATACGCAGTATTTT. The encoded protein is CASSPGTSGTDTQYF. V is TRBV18 and J is TRBJ2-3, with TRBD2 identical over 10 bases. The J segment lost 1 base and the V segment lost 3 bases, leaving 1 base of the junction unmatched. This CDR3 comprises 15 residues. Germline V lookup: CDR1 KGHSH, CDR2 LQKENI.